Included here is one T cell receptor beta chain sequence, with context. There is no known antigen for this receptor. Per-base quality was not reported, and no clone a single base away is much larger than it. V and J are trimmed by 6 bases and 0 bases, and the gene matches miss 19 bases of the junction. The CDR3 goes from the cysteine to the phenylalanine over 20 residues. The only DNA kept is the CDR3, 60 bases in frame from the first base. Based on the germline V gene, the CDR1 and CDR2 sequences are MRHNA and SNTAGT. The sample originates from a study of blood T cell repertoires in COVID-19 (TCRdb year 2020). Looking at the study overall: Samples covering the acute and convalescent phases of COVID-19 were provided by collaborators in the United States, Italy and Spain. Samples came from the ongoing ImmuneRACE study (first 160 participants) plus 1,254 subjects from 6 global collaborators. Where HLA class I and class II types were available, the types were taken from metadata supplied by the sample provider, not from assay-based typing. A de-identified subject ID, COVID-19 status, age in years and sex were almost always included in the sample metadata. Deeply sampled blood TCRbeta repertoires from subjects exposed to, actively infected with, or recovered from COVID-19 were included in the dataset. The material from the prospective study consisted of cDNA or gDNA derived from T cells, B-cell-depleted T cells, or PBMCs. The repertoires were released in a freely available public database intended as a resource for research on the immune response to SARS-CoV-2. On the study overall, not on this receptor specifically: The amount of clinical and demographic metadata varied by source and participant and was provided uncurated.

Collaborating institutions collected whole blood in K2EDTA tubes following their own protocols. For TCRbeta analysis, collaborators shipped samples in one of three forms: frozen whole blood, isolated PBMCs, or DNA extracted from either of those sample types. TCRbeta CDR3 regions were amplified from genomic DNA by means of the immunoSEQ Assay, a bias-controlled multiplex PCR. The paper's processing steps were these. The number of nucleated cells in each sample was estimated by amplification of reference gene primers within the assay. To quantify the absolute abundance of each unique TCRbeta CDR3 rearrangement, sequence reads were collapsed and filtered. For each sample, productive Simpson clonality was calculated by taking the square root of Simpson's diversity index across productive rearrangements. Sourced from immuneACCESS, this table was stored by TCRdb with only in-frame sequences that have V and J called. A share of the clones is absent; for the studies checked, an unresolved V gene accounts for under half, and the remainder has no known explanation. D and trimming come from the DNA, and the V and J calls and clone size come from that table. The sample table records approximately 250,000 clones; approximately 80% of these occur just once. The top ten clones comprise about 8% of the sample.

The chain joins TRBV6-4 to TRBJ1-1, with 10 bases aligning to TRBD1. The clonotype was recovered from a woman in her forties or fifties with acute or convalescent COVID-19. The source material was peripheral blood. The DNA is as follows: TGTGCCAGCAGCCTAAGAGCCTGGACAGGGGGTGAGTCCATGAACACTGAAGCTTTCTTT. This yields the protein CASSLRAWTGGESMNTEAFF.